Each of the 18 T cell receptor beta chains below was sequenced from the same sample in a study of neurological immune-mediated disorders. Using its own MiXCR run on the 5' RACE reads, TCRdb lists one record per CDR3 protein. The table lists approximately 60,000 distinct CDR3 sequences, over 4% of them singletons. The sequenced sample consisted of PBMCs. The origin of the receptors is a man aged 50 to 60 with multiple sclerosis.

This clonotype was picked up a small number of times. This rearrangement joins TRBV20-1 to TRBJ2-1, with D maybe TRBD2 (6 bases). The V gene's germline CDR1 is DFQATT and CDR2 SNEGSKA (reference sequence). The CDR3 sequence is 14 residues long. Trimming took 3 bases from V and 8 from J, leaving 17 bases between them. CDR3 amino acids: CSASFPGGDHEQFF. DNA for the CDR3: TGCAGTGCTAGTTTCCCCGGAGGGGACCATGAGCAGTTCTTC.

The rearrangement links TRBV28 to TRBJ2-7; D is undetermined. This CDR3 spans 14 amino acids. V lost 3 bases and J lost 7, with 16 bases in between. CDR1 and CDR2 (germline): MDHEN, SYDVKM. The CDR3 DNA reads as TGTGCCAGCAGTTTGGTCCCAAAGGGCAAGGAGCAGTACTTC. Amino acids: CASSLVPKGKEQYF.

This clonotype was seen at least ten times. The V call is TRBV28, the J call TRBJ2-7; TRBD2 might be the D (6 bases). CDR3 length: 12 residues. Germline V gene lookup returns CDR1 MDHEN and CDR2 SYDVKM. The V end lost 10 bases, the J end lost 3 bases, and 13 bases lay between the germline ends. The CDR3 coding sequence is TGTGCCACCATGGGACTTATCTACGAGCAGTACTTC. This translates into CATMGLIYEQYF.

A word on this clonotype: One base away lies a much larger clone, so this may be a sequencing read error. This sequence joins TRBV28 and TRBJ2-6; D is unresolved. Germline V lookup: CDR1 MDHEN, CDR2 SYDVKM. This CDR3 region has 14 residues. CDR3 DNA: TGTGTCAGCAGTCCTAAGACTGGGGCCAACGTCCTGACTTTC. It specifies CVSSPKTGANVLTF. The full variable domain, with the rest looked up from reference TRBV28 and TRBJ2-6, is DVKVTQSSRYLVKRTGEKVFLECVQDMDHENMFWYRQDPGLGLRLIYFSYDVKMKEKGDIPEGYSVSREKKERFSLILESASTNQTSMYLCVSSPKTGANVLTFGAGSRLTVL.

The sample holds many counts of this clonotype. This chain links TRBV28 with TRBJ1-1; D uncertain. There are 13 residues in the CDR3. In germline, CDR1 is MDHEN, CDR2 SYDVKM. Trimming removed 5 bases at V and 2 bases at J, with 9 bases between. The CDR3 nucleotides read TGTGCCAGCAGTCAGACAACTAACACTGAAGCTTTCTTT. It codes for CASSQTTNTEAFF.

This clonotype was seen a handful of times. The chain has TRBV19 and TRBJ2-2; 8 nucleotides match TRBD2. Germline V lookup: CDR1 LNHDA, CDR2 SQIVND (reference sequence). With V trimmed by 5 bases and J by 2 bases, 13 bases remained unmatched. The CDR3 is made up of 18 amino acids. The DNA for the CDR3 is TGTGCCAGTAGTCTGGGAGTCGTCGGGAGGGTAAACACCGGGGAGCTGTTTTTT. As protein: CASSLGVVGRVNTGELFF.

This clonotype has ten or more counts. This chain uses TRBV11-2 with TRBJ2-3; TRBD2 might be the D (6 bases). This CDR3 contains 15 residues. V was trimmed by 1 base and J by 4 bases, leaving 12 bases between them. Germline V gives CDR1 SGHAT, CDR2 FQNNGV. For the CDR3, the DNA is TGTGCCAGCAGCTTAGTTCCTAGCGATGCAGATACGCAGTATTTT. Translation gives CASSLVPSDADTQYF.

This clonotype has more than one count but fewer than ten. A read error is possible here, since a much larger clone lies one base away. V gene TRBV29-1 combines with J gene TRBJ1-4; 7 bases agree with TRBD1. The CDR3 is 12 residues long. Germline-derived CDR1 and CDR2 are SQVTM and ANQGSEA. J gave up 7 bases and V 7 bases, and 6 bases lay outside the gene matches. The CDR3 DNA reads TGCAGCGGGGGAAAGGGGGCTGAAAAACTGTTTTTT. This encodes CSGGKGAEKLFF.

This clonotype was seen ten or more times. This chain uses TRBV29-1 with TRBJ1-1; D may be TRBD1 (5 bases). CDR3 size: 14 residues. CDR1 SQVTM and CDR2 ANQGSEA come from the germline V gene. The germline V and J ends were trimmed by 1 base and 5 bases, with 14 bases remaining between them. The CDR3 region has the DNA TGCAGCGTTGAAGTGGGGCAGGGCGGAACTGAAGCTTTCTTT. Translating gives CSVEVGQGGTEAFF.

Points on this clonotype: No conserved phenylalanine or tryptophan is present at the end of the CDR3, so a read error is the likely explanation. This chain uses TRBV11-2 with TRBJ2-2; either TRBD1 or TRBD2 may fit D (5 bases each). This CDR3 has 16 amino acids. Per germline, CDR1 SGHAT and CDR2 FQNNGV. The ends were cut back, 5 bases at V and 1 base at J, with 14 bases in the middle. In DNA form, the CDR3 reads TGTGCCAGCAGCCTAGGGGACCTGGGGAACACCGGGGAGCTGTTTAAT. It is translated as CASSLGDLGNTGELFN.

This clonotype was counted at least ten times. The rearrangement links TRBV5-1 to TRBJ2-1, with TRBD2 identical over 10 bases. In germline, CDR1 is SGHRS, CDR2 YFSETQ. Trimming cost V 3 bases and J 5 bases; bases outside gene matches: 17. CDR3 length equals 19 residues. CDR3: CASSSPTYLGLAADNEQFF. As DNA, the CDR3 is TGCGCCAGCAGCTCCCCAACATACTTAGGACTAGCGGCAGACAATGAGCAGTTCTTC.

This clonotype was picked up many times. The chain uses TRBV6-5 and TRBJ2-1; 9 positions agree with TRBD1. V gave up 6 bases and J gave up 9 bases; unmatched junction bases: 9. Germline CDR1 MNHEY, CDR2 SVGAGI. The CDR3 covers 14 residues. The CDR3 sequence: CASRTNRGLSEQFF. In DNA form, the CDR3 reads TGTGCCAGCAGGACCAACAGGGGGCTGAGTGAGCAGTTCTTC.

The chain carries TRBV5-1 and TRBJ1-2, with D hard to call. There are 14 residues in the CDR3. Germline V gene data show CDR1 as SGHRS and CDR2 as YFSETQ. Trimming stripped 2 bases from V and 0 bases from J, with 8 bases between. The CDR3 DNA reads TGCGCCAGCAGCTTAATCTTCTCTAACTATGGCTACACCTTC. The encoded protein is CASSLIFSNYGYTF. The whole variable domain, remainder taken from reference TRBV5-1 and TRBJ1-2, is KAGVTQTPRYLIKTRGQQVTLSCSPISGHRSVSWYQQTPGQGLQFLFEYFSETQRNKGNFPGRFSGRQFSNSRSEMNVSTLELGDSALYLCASSLIFSNYGYTFGSGTRLTVV.

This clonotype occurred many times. This CDR3 is CATSRGLGGGYSYEQYF. DNA of the CDR3: TGTGCCACCAGCAGAGGCCTGGGGGGAGGGTATAGCTACGAGCAGTACTTC. V gene TRBV15 combines with J gene TRBJ2-7; TRBD2 aligns across 7 bases. From germline, CDR1 is LNHNV and CDR2 YYDKDF (reference sequence). This CDR3 is built from 17 residues. Trimming at V came to 1 base and at J to 3 bases, leaving 12 bases not matched to a gene.

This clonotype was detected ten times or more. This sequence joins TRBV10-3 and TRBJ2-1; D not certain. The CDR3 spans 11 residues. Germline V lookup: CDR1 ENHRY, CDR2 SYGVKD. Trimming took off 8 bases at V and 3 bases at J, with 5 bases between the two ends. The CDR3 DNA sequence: TGTGCCATCCGCGGCTACAATGAGCAGTTCTTC. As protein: CAIRGYNEQFF.

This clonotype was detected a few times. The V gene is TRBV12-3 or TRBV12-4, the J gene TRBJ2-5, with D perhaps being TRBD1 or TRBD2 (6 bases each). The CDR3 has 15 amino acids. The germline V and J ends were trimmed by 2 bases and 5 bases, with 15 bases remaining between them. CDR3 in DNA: TGTGCCAGCAGTTTATTGTCGGGGGCGGGGGAGACCCAGTACTTC. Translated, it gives CASSLLSGAGETQYF.

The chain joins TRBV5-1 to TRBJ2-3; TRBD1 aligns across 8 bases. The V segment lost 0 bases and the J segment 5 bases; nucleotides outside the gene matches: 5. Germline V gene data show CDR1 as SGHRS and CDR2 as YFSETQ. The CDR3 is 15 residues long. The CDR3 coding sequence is TGCGCCAGCAGCTTGGTAACAGGGGGAGAAGATACGCAGTATTTT. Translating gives CASSLVTGGEDTQYF.

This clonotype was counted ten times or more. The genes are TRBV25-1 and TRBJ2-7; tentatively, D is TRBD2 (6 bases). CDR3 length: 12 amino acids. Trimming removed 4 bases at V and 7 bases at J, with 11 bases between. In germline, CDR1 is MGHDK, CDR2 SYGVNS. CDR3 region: CASSGGLGEQYF. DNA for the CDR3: TGTGCCAGCAGTGGGGGACTCGGGGAGCAGTACTTC.